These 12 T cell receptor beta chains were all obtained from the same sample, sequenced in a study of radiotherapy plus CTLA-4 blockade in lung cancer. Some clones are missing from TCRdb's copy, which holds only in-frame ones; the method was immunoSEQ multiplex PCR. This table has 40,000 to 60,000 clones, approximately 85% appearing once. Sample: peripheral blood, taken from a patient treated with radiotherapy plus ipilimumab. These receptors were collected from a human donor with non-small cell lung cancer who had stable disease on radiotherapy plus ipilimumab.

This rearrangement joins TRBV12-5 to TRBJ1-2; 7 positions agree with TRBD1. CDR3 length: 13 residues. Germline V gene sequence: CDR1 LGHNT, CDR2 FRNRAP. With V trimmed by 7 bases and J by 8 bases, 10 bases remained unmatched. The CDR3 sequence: CASAQGVGQGYTF. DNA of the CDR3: TGTGCTAGTGCCCAGGGTGTGGGACAGGGCTACACCTTC. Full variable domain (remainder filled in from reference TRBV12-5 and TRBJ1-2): DARVTQTPRHKVTEMGQEVTMRCQPILGHNTVFWYRQTMMQGLELLAYFRNRAPLDDSGMPKDRFSAEMPDATLATLKIQPSEPRDSAVYFCASAQGVGQGYTFGSGTRLTVV.

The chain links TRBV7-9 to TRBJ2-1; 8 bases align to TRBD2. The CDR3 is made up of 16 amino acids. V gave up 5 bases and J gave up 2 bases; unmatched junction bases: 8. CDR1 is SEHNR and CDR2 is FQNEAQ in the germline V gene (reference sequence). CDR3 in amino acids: CASSAIAGTPYNEQFF. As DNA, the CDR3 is TGTGCCAGCAGCGCTATAGCGGGAACCCCCTACAATGAGCAGTTCTTC.

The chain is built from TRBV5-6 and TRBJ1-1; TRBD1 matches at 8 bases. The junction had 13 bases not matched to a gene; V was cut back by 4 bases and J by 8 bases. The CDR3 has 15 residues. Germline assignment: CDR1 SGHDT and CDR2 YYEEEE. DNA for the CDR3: TGTGCCAGCAGCCTTTACCAAACAGGGGGATCCGAAGCTTTCTTT. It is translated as CASSLYQTGGSEAFF.

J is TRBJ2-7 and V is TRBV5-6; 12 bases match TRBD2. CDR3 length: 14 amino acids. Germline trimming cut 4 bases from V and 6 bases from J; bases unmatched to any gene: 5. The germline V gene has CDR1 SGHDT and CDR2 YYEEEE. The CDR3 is CASSQTSGRSEQYF. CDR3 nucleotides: TGTGCCAGCAGCCAAACTAGCGGGAGGAGCGAGCAGTACTTC.

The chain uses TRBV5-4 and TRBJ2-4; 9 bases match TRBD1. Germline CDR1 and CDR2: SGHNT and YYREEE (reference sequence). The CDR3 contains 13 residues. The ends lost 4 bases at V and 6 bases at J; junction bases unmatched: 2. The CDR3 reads CASSPDRGNIQYF. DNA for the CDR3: TGTGCCAGCAGCCCGGACAGGGGAAACATTCAGTACTTC.

Here the CDR3 DNA reads TGTGCCATATTGGGGGGGGGTGGCTACACCTTC. The encoded protein is CAILGGGGYTF. This chain joins TRBV28 and TRBJ1-2; a weak D match, TRBD1 (5 bases). The V gene's germline CDR1 is MDHEN and CDR2 SYDVKM. V was clipped by 10 bases and J by 7 bases, with 13 bases between them. CDR3 length equals 11 residues.

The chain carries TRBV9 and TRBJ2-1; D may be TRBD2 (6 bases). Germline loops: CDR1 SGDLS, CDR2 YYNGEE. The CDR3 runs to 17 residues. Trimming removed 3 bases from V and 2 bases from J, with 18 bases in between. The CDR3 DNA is TGTGCCAGCAGCGCCTTAGCTCGCGGGACCACCTACAATGAGCAGTTCTTC. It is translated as CASSALARGTTYNEQFF.

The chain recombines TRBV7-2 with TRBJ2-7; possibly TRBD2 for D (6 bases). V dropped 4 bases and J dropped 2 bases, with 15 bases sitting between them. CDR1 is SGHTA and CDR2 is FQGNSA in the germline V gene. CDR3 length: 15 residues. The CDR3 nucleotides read TGTGCCAGCAGCTCCCTACGGGGGATAGCCTACGAGCAGTACTTC. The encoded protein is CASSSLRGIAYEQYF.

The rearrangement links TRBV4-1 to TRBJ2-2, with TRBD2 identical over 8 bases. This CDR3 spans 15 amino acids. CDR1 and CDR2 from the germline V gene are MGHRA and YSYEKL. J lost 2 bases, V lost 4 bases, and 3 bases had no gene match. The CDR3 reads CASSPGLANTGELFF. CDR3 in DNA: TGCGCCAGCAGCCCCGGACTAGCAAACACCGGGGAGCTGTTTTTT.

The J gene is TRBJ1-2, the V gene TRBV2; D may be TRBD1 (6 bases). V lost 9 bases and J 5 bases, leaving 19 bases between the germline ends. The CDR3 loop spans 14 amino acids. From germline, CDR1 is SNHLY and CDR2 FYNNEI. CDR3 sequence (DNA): TGTGCCAGTGATATACAGGGATCCGTGTATGGCTACACCTTC. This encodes CASDIQGSVYGYTF.

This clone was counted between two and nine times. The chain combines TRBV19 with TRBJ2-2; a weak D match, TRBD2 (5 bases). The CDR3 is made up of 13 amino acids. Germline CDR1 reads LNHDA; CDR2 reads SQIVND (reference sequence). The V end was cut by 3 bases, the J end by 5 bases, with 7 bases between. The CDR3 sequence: CASSISGTGELFF. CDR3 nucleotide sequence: TGTGCCAGTAGTATCTCGGGGACCGGGGAGCTGTTTTTT.

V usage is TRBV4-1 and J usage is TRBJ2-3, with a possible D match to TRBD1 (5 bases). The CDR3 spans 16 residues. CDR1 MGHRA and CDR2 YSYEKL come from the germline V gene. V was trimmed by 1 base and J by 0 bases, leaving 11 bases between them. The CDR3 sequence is CASSQADRGSTDTQYF. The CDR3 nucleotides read TGCGCCAGCAGCCAAGCCGATAGGGGTAGCACAGATACGCAGTATTTT.